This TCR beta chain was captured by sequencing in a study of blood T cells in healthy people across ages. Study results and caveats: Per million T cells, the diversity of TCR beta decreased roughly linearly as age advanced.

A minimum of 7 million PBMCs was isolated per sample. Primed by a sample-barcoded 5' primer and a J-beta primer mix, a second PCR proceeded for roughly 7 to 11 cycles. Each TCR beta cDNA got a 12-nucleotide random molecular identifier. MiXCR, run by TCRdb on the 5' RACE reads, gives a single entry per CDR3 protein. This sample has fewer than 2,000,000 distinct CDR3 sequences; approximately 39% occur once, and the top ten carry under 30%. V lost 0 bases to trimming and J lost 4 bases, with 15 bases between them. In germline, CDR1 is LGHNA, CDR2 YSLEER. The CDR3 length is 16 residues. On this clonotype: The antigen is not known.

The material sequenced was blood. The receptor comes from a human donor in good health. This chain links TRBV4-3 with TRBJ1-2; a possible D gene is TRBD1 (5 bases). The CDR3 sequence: CASSQEAGILLYGYTF. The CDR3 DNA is TGCGCCAGCAGCCAAGAAGCAGGGATCCTTCTCTATGGCTACACCTTC.